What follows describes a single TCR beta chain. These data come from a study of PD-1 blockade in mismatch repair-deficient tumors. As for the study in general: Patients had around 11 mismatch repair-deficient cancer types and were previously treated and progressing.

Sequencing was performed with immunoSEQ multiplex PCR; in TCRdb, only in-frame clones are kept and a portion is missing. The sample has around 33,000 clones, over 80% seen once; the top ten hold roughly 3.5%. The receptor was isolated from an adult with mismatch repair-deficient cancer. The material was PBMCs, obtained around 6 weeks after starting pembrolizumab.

The CDR3: CSVELGWEPTDTQYF. The CDR3 nucleotides read TGCAGCGTTGAGCTGGGCTGGGAGCCCACAGATACGCAGTATTTT. The chain couples TRBV29-1 to TRBJ2-3; D is possibly TRBD2 (5 bases). This CDR3 spans 15 amino acids. CDR1 is SQVTM and CDR2 is ANQGSEA in the germline V gene. Deletions cut 3 bases from V and 2 bases from J, with 15 bases between.